This entry describes one T cell receptor beta chain. Antigen unknown. This CDR3 has 20 amino acids. The sample originates from a study of CXCR3-negative and CXCR3-positive naive CD8 T cells. Notes on the study in general: Relative to CXCR3-negative naive cells, CXCR3-positive naive cells had more hydrophobic TRB CDR3s. TRB CDR3 properties were used to infer TCR strength, and surface CD5 was comparable between naive subsets.

The authors gated naive CD8+ T cells as CD45RO-CCR7+CD27+CD95-. All TRB cDNA libraries came from 5' RACE performed with UMI labels. TCRdb re-analyzed the 5' RACE reads; it lists each CDR3 protein once, without DNA. The repertoire table contains about 98,000 distinct CDR3 sequences. This TCR came from a human donor in good health. Some clones in this sample may be carry-over from other donors' samples. Sequencing input: naive CXCR3+ CD8+ T cells from blood. Documented subset: CD45RO-CCR7+CD27+CD95- naive CD8+ T cells expressing CXCR3 (TNR3+). The chain is built from TRBV12-3 or TRBV12-4 and TRBJ2-2; TCRdb's D gene call, TRBD1, goes unchecked for lack of DNA. CDR3 loop: CASNPAPGQGPPEGTGELFF.